The entry below gives a single T cell receptor beta chain sequence along with its context. The sample comes from a study of control samples from healthy donors and cancer patients. Measured with immunoSEQ multiplex PCR; TCRdb has only the in-frame clones, and not every one. Among approximately 82,000 clones listed, around 87% were seen once. The length of the CDR3 is 14 residues. The V gene's germline CDR1 is KGHSH and CDR2 LQKENI. V shed 4 bases and J 1 base; nucleotides not matched to a gene: 0. The source of this sequence is a man between 45 and 60 years old in good health. What was sequenced was blood. V is TRBV18 and J is TRBJ1-1; 10 bases agree with TRBD1. CDR3 sequence (DNA): TGTGCCAGCTCACGACAGGGGGCGAACACTGAAGCTTTCTTT. It yields the protein CASSRQGANTEAFF.